The rows below give T cell receptor beta chains drawn from one sample of a study of T-cell memory formation after mild COVID-19. TCRdb processed the 5' RACE reads anew with MiXCR; each CDR3 protein has one entry. The repertoire holds roughly 190,000 distinct CDR3 sequences, more than 9% seen once, with approximately 2.8% in the top ten. Input material: PBMCs or a T cell subset sorted from them (not recorded which). The receptors were sampled from a man aged 18 to 29 who had mild COVID-19 (a few samples of this study predate the infection). Cell type and time point are not known. CDR3s include the opening cysteine and the closing phenylalanine or tryptophan. D genes are given only for firm matches. Some rows mark clone size as missing; the rest say once, few, many or name a class of expanded clone.

TRBJ2-5,many,.,TRBV3-1,CASSLDGRRETQYF,TGTGCCAGCAGCCTCGATGGTAGGAGGGAGACCCAGTACTTC
TRBJ1-2,few,.,TRBV19,CASSIDVRYGYTF,TGTGCCAGTAGTATAGACGTACGCTATGGCTACACCTTC
TRBJ2-3,few,.,TRBV18,CASSPSTGKSTDTQYF,TGTGCCAGCTCACCCAGTACAGGGAAAAGCACAGATACGCAGTATTTT
TRBJ2-7,few,.,TRBV29-1,CSVGGQGPIHEQYF,TGCAGCGTTGGGGGGCAGGGACCGATCCACGAGCAGTACTTC
TRBJ2-7,.,.,TRBV20-1,CSARAGAYEQYF,TGCAGTGCTAGAGCGGGAGCCTACGAGCAGTACTTC
TRBJ2-5,.,.,TRBV7-2,CASSIDRNQETQYF,TGTGCCAGCAGCATAGACAGGAATCAAGAGACCCAGTACTTC
TRBJ1-2,.,TRBD1,TRBV9,CASSPTGTAYGYTF,TGTGCCAGCAGTCCCACCGGGACAGCTTATGGCTACACCTTC
TRBJ1-2,.,.,TRBV4-3,CASSRHSPNYGYTF,TGCGCCAGCAGCCGGCATAGCCCTAACTATGGCTACACCTTC
TRBJ1-5,.,TRBD1,TRBV7-8,CASSSRQGFNQPQHF,TGTGCCAGCAGCTCTCGACAGGGGTTCAATCAGCCCCAGCATTTT
TRBJ2-2,.,.,TRBV12-3/TRBV12-4,CATERGPNTGELFF,TGTGCCACCGAACGGGGCCCGAACACCGGGGAGCTGTTTTTT
TRBJ1-2,many,.,TRBV7-2,CASSLGGPYGYTF,TGTGCCAGCAGCTTAGGAGGTCCCTATGGCTACACCTTC
TRBJ1-3,few,.,TRBV28,CASSDSGGNTIYF,TGTGCCAGCAGTGACTCGGGCGGAAACACCATATATTTT
TRBJ2-7,few,TRBD1,TRBV12-3/TRBV12-4,CASSSPGPRTGDGYEQYF,TGTGCCAGCAGCTCCCCCGGGCCCAGGACAGGGGATGGCTACGAGCAGTACTTC
TRBJ2-1,few,TRBD1,TRBV4-3,CASSLAGQGFLSYNEQFF,TGCGCCAGCAGCCTCGCGGGACAGGGGTTTCTATCCTACAATGAGCAGTTCTTC
TRBJ2-5,.,.,TRBV7-9,CASSLDRTQETQYF,TGTGCCAGCAGCCTGGACAGAACCCAAGAGACCCAGTACTTC
TRBJ2-5,.,.,TRBV7-2,CASSQVFESETQYF,TGTGCCAGCAGTCAGGTCTTCGAGTCAGAGACCCAGTACTTC
TRBJ1-4,.,TRBD1,TRBV25-1,CASSEQDRGKLFF,TGTGCCAGCAGTGAACAGGACAGGGGAAAACTGTTTTTT
TRBJ1-2,.,.,TRBV6-4,CASGGRLPHYGYTF,TGTGCCAGCGGAGGCAGGTTACCCCACTATGGCTACACCTTC
TRBJ2-3,many,TRBD2,TRBV7-6,CASSSRGGHGDTQYF,TGTGCCAGCAGTTCCCGGGGGGGGCACGGAGATACGCAGTATTTT
TRBJ1-6,.,.,TRBV2,CASSVTQDNSPIHF,TGTGCCAGCAGTGTTACACAAGATAATTCACCCATCCACTTT
TRBJ2-3,.,.,TRBV6-4,CASSEWSASTDTQYF,TGTGCCAGCAGTGAGTGGAGCGCCAGCACAGATACGCAGTATTTT
TRBJ1-1,.,.,TRBV5-1,CASSLAGWDSGNTEAFF,TGCGCCAGCAGCTTGGCTGGATGGGATTCGGGCAACACTGAAGCTTTCTTT
TRBJ2-1,many,.,TRBV7-7,CASSLATGDEQFF,TGTGCCAGCAGCTTAGCGACCGGTGATGAGCAGTTCTTC
TRBJ2-7,few,TRBD1,TRBV7-2,CASSPTGLFGYEQYF,TGTGCCAGCAGCCCGACAGGGTTATTTGGCTACGAGCAGTACTTC
TRBJ2-1,many,TRBD2,TRBV6-5,CASSYSKRGAYNEQFF,TGTGCCAGCAGTTACTCGAAGCGGGGGGCCTACAATGAGCAGTTCTTC
TRBJ1-2,few,.,TRBV14,CASSQELSFGARRTNYGYTF,TGTGCCAGCAGCCAAGAATTGAGCTTTGGGGCCCGGCGTACTAACTATGGCTACACCTTC
TRBJ2-3,.,.,TRBV7-2,CASTLVSTDTQYF,TGTGCCAGCACTCTGGTTAGCACAGATACGCAGTATTTT
TRBJ1-2,.,TRBD1,TRBV7-2,CASSARDRGYGYTF,TGTGCCAGCAGCGCCCGGGACAGGGGCTATGGCTACACCTTC
TRBJ2-2,many,.,TRBV5-1,CASSLAGGENTGELFF,TGCGCCAGCAGCTTGGCCGGTGGAGAGAACACCGGGGAGCTGTTTTTT
TRBJ1-4,.,TRBD1,TRBV5-5,CASSPWTGRDEKLFF,TGTGCCAGCAGCCCCTGGACAGGGAGGGATGAAAAACTGTTTTTT
TRBJ1-5,.,TRBD1,TRBV7-3,CASSLEGGQGQPQHF,TGTGCCAGCAGCTTAGAAGGAGGACAGGGACAGCCCCAGCATTTT
TRBJ2-7,.,TRBD1,TRBV20-1,CSAAGTGGYLYEQYF,TGCAGTGCCGCCGGGACAGGGGGTTACCTCTACGAGCAGTACTTC
TRBJ2-5,few,.,TRBV7-2,CASSEGYQETQYF,TGTGCCAGCAGCGAGGGGTACCAAGAGACCCAGTACTTC
TRBJ2-3,.,.,TRBV4-2,CASSQESSLPQYF,TGTGCCAGCAGCCAAGAGTCTAGCCTACCGCAGTATTTT
TRBJ1-3,.,.,TRBV12-3/TRBV12-4,CASKAGRLGNTIYF,TGTGCCAGCAAGGCCGGAAGGCTAGGAAACACCATATATTTT
TRBJ2-3,few,TRBD2,TRBV6-2/TRBV6-3,CASSYAGTSGDF,TGTGCCAGCAGTTATGCCGGGACTAGCGGGGATTTT
TRBJ2-1,.,.,TRBV6-2/TRBV6-3,CASSRDRWKSYNEQFF,TGTGCCAGCAGCCGAGACAGGTGGAAATCCTACAATGAGCAGTTCTTC
TRBJ2-5,few,TRBD1,TRBV10-3,CAILRENRGRETQYF,TGTGCCATCCTGAGGGAGAACAGGGGGCGAGAGACCCAGTACTTC
TRBJ2-6,.,.,TRBV5-1,CASSPATRANVLTF,TGCGCCAGCAGCCCAGCAACTAGGGCCAACGTCCTGACTTTC